This passage covers 26 T cell receptor beta chains from one sample sequenced in a study of shared clonotypes between healthy human individuals. CD45RO-negative CD8 cells positively selected for CCR7 made up the naive population, which excluded terminally differentiated effector memory CD45RA+ cells. The assay was immunoSEQ multiplex PCR, and TCRdb's table has in-frame clones only and misses some. The data show 550,000 to 650,000 clones, about 96% seen once. The sequencing sample was made of naive CD8+ T cells sorted from blood. The source is a woman younger than 45 in good health.

The J gene is TRBJ1-1, the V gene TRBV19; the match to TRBD1 covers 7 bases. The junction had 26 bases not matched to a gene; V was cut back by 5 bases and J by 2 bases. CDR1 and CDR2 from the germline V gene are LNHDA and SQIVND (reference sequence). This CDR3 spans 21 amino acids. This chain's CDR3 is CASSWTGGVGAVKSVNTEAFF. CDR3 bases: TGTGCCAGTAGTTGGACAGGTGGGGTGGGGGCCGTTAAGTCCGTCAACACTGAAGCTTTCTTT.

The chain has TRBV28 and TRBJ2-7, with a weak D call TRBD2 (5 bases). Deletions cut 7 bases from V and 6 bases from J, with 16 bases between. CDR1 is MDHEN and CDR2 is SYDVKM in the germline V gene. The CDR3 is 13 residues long. The CDR3 loop reads CASNRERWGEQYF. In DNA, the CDR3 is TGTGCCAGCAATAGGGAGCGGTGGGGCGAGCAGTACTTC.

CDR3 sequence: CASSYKTGGYNQPQHF. Here the CDR3 DNA reads TGTGCCAGCAGTTACAAGACAGGGGGCTACAATCAGCCCCAGCATTTT. V is TRBV6-6 and J is TRBJ1-5; 10 nucleotides agree with TRBD1. The junction had 4 bases not matched to a gene; V was cut back by 2 bases and J by 3 bases. The CDR3 runs to 16 residues. Germline values: CDR1 MNHNY, CDR2 SVGAGI (reference sequence).

The V and J genes are TRBV28 and TRBJ2-3; D unresolved. The CDR3 spans 14 residues. Germline CDR1 reads MDHEN; CDR2 reads SYDVKM. Trimming took 3 bases from V and 0 from J, leaving 7 bases between them. The CDR3 DNA reads as TGTGCCAGCAGTTTTGTCACTAGCACAGATACGCAGTATTTT. Encoded protein: CASSFVTSTDTQYF.

This sequence joins TRBV6-6 and TRBJ1-2; 10 bases line up with TRBD1. Trimming at V came to 4 bases and at J to 1 base, leaving 6 bases not matched to a gene. The CDR3 covers 16 residues. Germline V lookup: CDR1 MNHNY, CDR2 SVGAGI (reference sequence). The CDR3 nucleotides read TGTGCCAGCAGTTTTATGGACAGGGGGATTAACTATGGCTACACCTTC. Residues: CASSFMDRGINYGYTF.

Written as DNA, the CDR3 is TGCGCCAGCAGCCCGGATGTAGCGGGAGGGGCCGGGCTGCAAGAGACCCAGTACTTC. Its protein product is CASSPDVAGGAGLQETQYF. The J gene is TRBJ2-5, the V gene TRBV5-1, with 11 bases matching TRBD2. Trimming removed 4 bases from V and 2 bases from J; junction bases left unmatched: 16. The germline V gene has CDR1 SGHRS and CDR2 YFSETQ. The CDR3 covers 19 residues.

The chain is built from TRBV7-9 and TRBJ2-2, with TRBD1 matching over 8 bases. The germline V gene has CDR1 SEHNR and CDR2 FQNEAQ (reference sequence). The CDR3 is 15 residues long. V lost 4 bases to trimming and J lost 5 bases; unmatched junction nucleotides: 6. CDR3 sequence reads: CASSSDRDYTGELFF. In DNA form, the CDR3 reads TGTGCCAGCAGCTCGGACAGGGATTATACCGGGGAGCTGTTTTTT.

The chain couples TRBV2 to TRBJ1-5; perhaps TRBD1 as D (5 bases). Trimming shortened V by 0 bases and J by 4 bases, and 13 bases separated the two germline ends. CDR1 and CDR2 from the germline V gene are SNHLY and FYNNEI. This CDR3 region has 16 residues. The CDR3 coding sequence is TGTGCCAGCAGTGAAGCTGGGGGGAGGGATAATCAGCCCCAGCATTTT. It yields the protein CASSEAGGRDNQPQHF.

The sample holds one count of this clone. V and J are TRBV28 and TRBJ2-1; 9 positions match TRBD2. After removal of 7 bases from V and 5 bases from J, the junction contained 9 bases not matched to a gene. The V gene's germline CDR1 is MDHEN and CDR2 SYDVKM. The CDR3 runs to 15 residues. The CDR3 nucleotides read TGTGCCAGCAAAACGGGGACTAGCAGACACAATGAGCAGTTCTTC. As protein: CASKTGTSRHNEQFF.

This chain joins TRBV28 and TRBJ2-5, with 8 bases matching TRBD1. CDR1 and CDR2 (germline): MDHEN, SYDVKM. The CDR3 is 17 residues long. V was pared by 3 bases and J by 1 base, with 10 bases of the junction left unmatched. The CDR3 DNA reads as TGTGCCAGCAGTTTTGGGCAGGGGGCATCACGCCAAGAGACCCAGTACTTC. Residues: CASSFGQGASRQETQYF.

V usage is TRBV13 and J usage is TRBJ2-2; no reliable D call. Per germline, CDR1 PRHDT and CDR2 FYEKMQ (reference sequence). V was trimmed by 5 bases and J by 6 bases, leaving 16 bases between them. The CDR3 spans 15 residues. CDR3 sequence: CASSKSRRPSGELFF. The CDR3 DNA sequence: TGTGCCAGCAGCAAATCCCGAAGGCCCTCCGGGGAGCTGTTTTTT.

This chain uses TRBV27 with TRBJ1-4; 8 bases align to TRBD1. With 0 bases clipped from V and 5 bases from J, the junction kept 5 bases outside the gene matches. The CDR3 is made up of 16 amino acids. Germline V CDR1 and CDR2: MNHEY, SMNVEV (reference sequence). CDR3 residues: CASSLSTGALNEKLFF. The CDR3 bases are TGTGCCAGCAGTTTATCGACAGGGGCTTTAAATGAAAAACTGTTTTTT.

The V and J genes are TRBV15 and TRBJ2-1; D remains ambiguous. V gave up 3 bases and J gave up 0 bases, with 9 bases separating them. Germline lookup yields CDR1 LNHNV and CDR2 YYDKDF (reference sequence). This CDR3 spans 15 amino acids. The CDR3 protein is CATSSTWSSYNEQFF. The CDR3 DNA reads TGTGCCACCAGCAGTACTTGGAGCTCCTACAATGAGCAGTTCTTC.

As regards this clone: Other nucleotide sequences in the sample specify the same CDR3. This rearrangement joins TRBV7-9 to TRBJ2-7; D ambiguous. The germline V gene has CDR1 SEHNR and CDR2 FQNEAQ (reference sequence). This CDR3 is built from 11 residues. Trimming removed 4 bases from V and 4 bases from J, with 5 bases in between. The CDR3, as DNA: TGTGCCAGCAGCTCCATATACGAGCAGTACTTC. It translates to CASSSIYEQYF.

V and J are TRBV28 and TRBJ2-5; TRBD2 matches 8 bases. With the DNA end fitting TRBJ2-7 better, the J assignment may be wrong. CDR3 length: 14 amino acids. Germline CDR1 MDHEN, CDR2 SYDVKM. The CDR3 is CASTRAGETYEQYF. The DNA for the CDR3 is TGTGCCAGCACCCGAGCGGGAGAAACCTACGAGCAGTACTTC.

The chain employs TRBV29-1 and TRBJ2-3; no reliable D call. Trimming left V 1 base short and J 4 bases short, with 12 bases between. This CDR3 comprises 14 residues. CDR1 and CDR2 from the germline V gene are SQVTM and ANQGSEA. In DNA, the CDR3 is TGCAGCGTTGAAGTTCCCTCCGTGCCAGATACGCAGTATTTT. The encoded protein is CSVEVPSVPDTQYF.

V gene TRBV25-1 combines with J gene TRBJ2-1; 10 nucleotides agree with TRBD2. This CDR3 has 16 residues. With 10 bases clipped from V and 4 bases from J, the junction kept 13 bases outside the gene matches. Germline V gives CDR1 MGHDK, CDR2 SYGVNS. CDR3 sequence reads: CATTSWASGSYNEQFF. The DNA for the CDR3 is TGTGCCACCACGTCGTGGGCTAGCGGGAGTTACAATGAGCAGTTCTTC.

The gene calls are TRBV4-1 and TRBJ2-5; 14 positions match TRBD2. The germline CDR1 and CDR2 sequences are MGHRA and YSYEKL. Trimming cost V 3 bases and J 11 bases; bases outside gene matches: 8. This CDR3 contains 15 residues. The CDR3 region has the DNA TGCGCCAGCAGCCACCCGGGACTAGCGGGAGAGGAGCAGTACTTC. This translates into CASSHPGLAGEEQYF.

The chain has TRBV4-1 and TRBJ1-1; D unresolved. The length of the CDR3 is 15 residues. V lost 4 bases and J lost 3, with 15 bases in between. Germline V gives CDR1 MGHRA, CDR2 YSYEKL. Here the CDR3 DNA reads TGCGCCAGCAGCCCCCTCGCGTTTGGGGACACTGAAGCTTTCTTT. It is translated as CASSPLAFGDTEAFF.

The chain employs TRBV4-2 and TRBJ1-1; TRBD1 is a possible D gene (5 bases). This CDR3 spans 13 amino acids. V was pared by 4 bases and J by 1 base, with 7 bases between. Germline CDR1 is LGHNA and CDR2 is YNFKEQ. CDR3 coding DNA: TGTGCCAGCAGCCGGGGCCGGAACACTGAAGCTTTCTTT. It codes for CASSRGRNTEAFF.

The CDR3 sequence is CASSPGQAYEQYF. The DNA of the CDR3 is TGTGCCAGCAGCCCGGGACAGGCCTACGAGCAGTACTTC. The genes are TRBV13 and TRBJ2-7; the match to TRBD1 covers 8 bases. Germline V gene sequence: CDR1 PRHDT, CDR2 FYEKMQ (reference sequence). J was trimmed by 2 bases and V by 5 bases; bases with no gene match: 2. This CDR3 contains 13 residues.

The gene calls are TRBV5-1 and TRBJ2-6; no reliable D call. The germline V and J ends were trimmed by 3 bases and 0 bases, with 7 bases remaining between them. This CDR3 is built from 15 residues. CDR1 SGHRS and CDR2 YFSETQ come from the germline V gene. The CDR3 sequence: CASSSTTSGANVLTF. The CDR3 DNA sequence: TGCGCCAGCAGCTCTACAACCTCTGGGGCCAACGTCCTGACTTTC.

The V and J genes are TRBV5-1 and TRBJ1-2; tentative D call: TRBD1 (5 bases). CDR3 length: 17 amino acids. V was cut by 4 bases and J by 4 bases, with 23 bases left in between. Germline lookup yields CDR1 SGHRS and CDR2 YFSETQ. The CDR3: CASSPEPLGGGSYGYTF. The CDR3 region has the DNA TGCGCCAGCAGCCCGGAGCCTTTGGGCGGGGGTAGCTATGGCTACACCTTC.

The V gene is TRBV7-9, the J gene TRBJ1-3; D unresolved. V was trimmed by 1 base and J by 1 base, leaving 8 bases between them. Germline V gene lookup returns CDR1 SEHNR and CDR2 FQNEAQ (reference sequence). CDR3 size: 15 residues. CDR3 amino acids: CASSLGASSGNTIYF. The CDR3 bases are TGTGCCAGCAGCTTAGGGGCCTCGTCTGGAAACACCATATATTTT. The full variable domain, rest sourced from reference TRBV7-9 and TRBJ1-3, is DTGVSQNPRHKITKRGQNVTFRCDPISEHNRLYWYRQTLGQGPEFLTYFQNEAQLEKSRLLSDRFSAERPKGSFSTLEIQRTEQGDSAMYLCASSLGASSGNTIYFGEGSWLTVV.

The CDR3 DNA reads as TGTGCCAGTCGGGAACTAGCCAAAAACATTCAGTACTTC. Translated, it gives CASRELAKNIQYF. V gene TRBV19 combines with J gene TRBJ2-4, with D maybe TRBD2 (5 bases). V gave up 8 bases and J gave up 0 bases, with 8 bases separating them. The CDR3 consists of 13 residues. CDR1 is LNHDA, CDR2 SQIVND, per germline (reference sequence). The whole variable domain, filled in from reference TRBV19 and TRBJ2-4, reads DGGITQSPKYLFRKEGQNVTLSCEQNLNHDAMYWYRQDPGQGLRLIYYSQIVNDFQKGDIAEGYSVSREKKESFPLTVTSAQKNPTAFYLCASRELAKNIQYFGAGTRLSVL.

This chain joins TRBV5-1 and TRBJ2-5; D call uncertain. Trimming stripped 4 bases from V and 5 bases from J, with 9 bases between. The germline V gene has CDR1 SGHRS and CDR2 YFSETQ. The CDR3 loop spans 12 amino acids. In nucleotides, the CDR3 is TGCGCCAGCAGCCGCGATCTGGAGACCCAGTACTTC. Its translation: CASSRDLETQYF.